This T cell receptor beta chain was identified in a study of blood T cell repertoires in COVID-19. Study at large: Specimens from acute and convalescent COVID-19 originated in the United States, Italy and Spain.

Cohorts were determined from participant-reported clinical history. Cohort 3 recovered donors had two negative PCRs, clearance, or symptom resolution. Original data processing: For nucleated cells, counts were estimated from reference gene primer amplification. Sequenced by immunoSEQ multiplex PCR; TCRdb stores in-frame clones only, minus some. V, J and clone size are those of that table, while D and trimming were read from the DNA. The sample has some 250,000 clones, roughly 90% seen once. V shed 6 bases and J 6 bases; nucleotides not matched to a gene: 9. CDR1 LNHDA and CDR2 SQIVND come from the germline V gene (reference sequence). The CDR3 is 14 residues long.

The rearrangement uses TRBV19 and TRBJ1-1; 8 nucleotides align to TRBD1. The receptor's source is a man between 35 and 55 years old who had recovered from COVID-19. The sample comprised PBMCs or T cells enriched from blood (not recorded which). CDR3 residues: CASSRDRSGSEAFF. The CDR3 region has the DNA TGTGCCAGTAGCCGGGACAGGTCGGGGTCTGAAGCTTTCTTT.